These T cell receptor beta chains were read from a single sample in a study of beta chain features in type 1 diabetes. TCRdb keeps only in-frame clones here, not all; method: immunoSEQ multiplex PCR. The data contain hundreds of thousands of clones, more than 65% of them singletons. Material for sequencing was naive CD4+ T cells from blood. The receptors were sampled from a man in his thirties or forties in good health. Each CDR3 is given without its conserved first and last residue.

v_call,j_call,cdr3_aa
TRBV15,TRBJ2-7,ATSRVSGTTPYEQY
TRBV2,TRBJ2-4,ASNGRAENIQY
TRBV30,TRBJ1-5,AWSNRDRYSNQPQH
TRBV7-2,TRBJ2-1,ASSLDRASSYNEQF
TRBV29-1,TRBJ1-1,SVEEPANTEAF
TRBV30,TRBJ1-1,AWAQQLMNTEAF
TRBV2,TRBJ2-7,ASSGTSSAHEQY
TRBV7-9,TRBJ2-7,ASSSVTGFYEQY
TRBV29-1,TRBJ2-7,SVSGRAYEQY
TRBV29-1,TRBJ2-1,SAVGPRERNEQF
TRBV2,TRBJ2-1,ASSPVGGGRMDEQF
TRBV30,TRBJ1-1,ACKELNTEAF
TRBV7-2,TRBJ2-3,ASSLGLAGPADTQY
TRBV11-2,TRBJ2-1,ASSLDAGSYNEQF
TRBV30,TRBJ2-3,AWSRETDTQY
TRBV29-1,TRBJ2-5,SVETGGVETQY
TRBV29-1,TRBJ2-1,SAGTLVANEQF
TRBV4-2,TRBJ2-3,ASSQDRGSADTQY
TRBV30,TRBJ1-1,AWSRLFETEAF
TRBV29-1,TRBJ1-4,SVVGTADEKLF
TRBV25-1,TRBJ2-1,ASSGHSRNEQF
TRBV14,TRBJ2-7,ASSQNSGEQY
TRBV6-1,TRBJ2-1,AGHRSGNEQF
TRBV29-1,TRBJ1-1,SVTRVNTEAF
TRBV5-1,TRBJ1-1,ASSFSGESEAF
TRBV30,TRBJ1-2,ACDRGQDGYT